The 15 T cell receptor beta chains below come from one sample, sequenced in a study of T-cell reconstitution after alpha-beta-depleted transplantation in children. For TCRbeta, the library was prepared with unique molecular identifiers. TCRdb processed the PCR reads anew with MiXCR; each CDR3 protein has one entry. Of hundreds of thousands of distinct CDR3 sequences in the sample, around 12% were seen once. Sequenced material: PBMCs, taken before TCRalphabeta/CD19-depleted stem cell transplant. All receptors come from a girl aged 2 to 9 with congenital amegakaryocytic thrombocytopenia, due to receive a stem cell transplant.

This clonotype was counted ten times or more. This rearrangement joins TRBV7-3 to TRBJ2-2; TRBD2 matches at 9 bases. The CDR3 is made up of 16 amino acids. V gave up 0 bases and J gave up 6 bases; unmatched junction bases: 5. Looked up from germline, CDR1 is SGHTA and CDR2 is FQGTGA. DNA for the CDR3: TGTGCCAGCAGCTTAACGCTAGCGGGATTCTCCGGGGAGCTGTTTTTT. It encodes CASSLTLAGFSGELFF.

The genes are TRBV28 and TRBJ2-1; weak D call: TRBD2 (5 bases). The V gene's germline CDR1 is MDHEN and CDR2 SYDVKM. The germline V and J ends were trimmed by 8 bases and 8 bases, with 13 bases remaining between them. The CDR3 length is 12 residues. CDR3 nucleotides: TGTGCCAGCCGCCTCCGGGATTATGAGCAGTTCTTC. Translated: CASRLRDYEQFF.

The chain employs TRBV6-5 and TRBJ2-7; the match to TRBD2 covers 7 bases. Losses at the gene ends were 2 bases for V and 3 bases for J; bases not matched to a gene: 16. Germline V gene lookup returns CDR1 MNHEY and CDR2 SVGAGI. The CDR3 extends over 18 amino acids. The DNA for the CDR3 is TGTGCCAGCAGTTACGCGGGGTTCCCTAGCGGAGGAAGCTACGAGCAGTACTTC. Protein product: CASSYAGFPSGGSYEQYF.

This sequence joins TRBV19 and TRBJ2-7; D ambiguous. Trimming cost V 4 bases and J 5 bases, with 12 bases left between them. CDR1 is LNHDA, CDR2 SQIVND, per germline (reference sequence). CDR3 size: 13 residues. CDR3 in DNA: TGTGCCAGTAGTACGGGTGGCGGTAACGAGCAGTACTTC. This gives the protein CASSTGGGNEQYF.

This clonotype was counted between two and nine times. The chain recombines TRBV5-1 with TRBJ2-1; no reliable D call. Looked up from germline, CDR1 is SGHRS and CDR2 is YFSETQ. V was pared by 4 bases and J by 10 bases, with 12 bases between. There are 12 residues in the CDR3. For the CDR3, the DNA is TGCGCCAGCAGCCCGTTCGAAGAAGAGCAGTTCTTC. Amino acid sequence: CASSPFEEEQFF.

This clonotype was counted a few times. The J gene is TRBJ2-3, the V gene TRBV9; D not certain. The germline V and J ends were trimmed by 2 bases and 4 bases, with 11 bases remaining between them. The CDR3 is 14 residues long. Germline lookup yields CDR1 SGDLS and CDR2 YYNGEE. In DNA, the CDR3 is TGTGCCAGCAGCGTGGATCCTTCGCCAGATACGCAGTATTTT. This translates into CASSVDPSPDTQYF.

In this sample, this clonotype turned up many times. This chain connects TRBV6-5 to TRBJ2-2; tentatively, D is TRBD1 or TRBD2 (5 bases each). The germline V gene has CDR1 MNHEY and CDR2 SVGAGI. V lost 2 bases, J lost 6 bases, and 13 bases lay in between. The CDR3 has 15 amino acids. CDR3 residues: CASSYNRRNPGELFF. As DNA, the CDR3 is TGTGCCAGCAGTTACAACAGGAGGAATCCCGGGGAGCTGTTTTTT.

This clonotype appeared a few times. The chain employs TRBV5-1 and TRBJ2-7, with 11 nucleotides matching TRBD2. The CDR3 consists of 15 residues. V shed 4 bases, J shed 1 base, and the junction held 4 bases outside the gene matches. Germline V CDR1 and CDR2: SGHRS, YFSETQ. The DNA of the CDR3 is TGCGCCAGCAGCACCGTAGCGGGAGGGTCCTACGAGCAGTACTTC. Protein product: CASSTVAGGSYEQYF. The full variable domain, with the rest looked up from reference TRBV5-1 and TRBJ2-7, is KAGVTQTPRYLIKTRGQQVTLSCSPISGHRSVSWYQQTPGQGLQFLFEYFSETQRNKGNFPGRFSGRQFSNSRSEMNVSTLELGDSALYLCASSTVAGGSYEQYFGPGTRLTVT.

V gene TRBV3-1 combines with J gene TRBJ2-3; no clear D gene. Germline assignment: CDR1 LGHDT and CDR2 YNNKEL (reference sequence). The V end lost 1 base, the J end lost 2 bases, and 13 bases lay between the germline ends. CDR3 length: 16 residues. CDR3 sequence: CASSQGRSTPTDTQYF. CDR3 sequence (DNA): TGTGCCAGCAGCCAAGGACGATCGACCCCCACAGATACGCAGTATTTT.

The rearrangement uses TRBV7-6 and TRBJ2-2; TRBD2 might be the D (5 bases). Germline V lookup: CDR1 SGHVS, CDR2 FNYEAQ. Deletions cut 0 bases from V and 5 bases from J, with 13 bases between. The CDR3 has 16 residues. CDR3 in DNA: TGTGCCAGCAGCTTAGCGCGGGCCGCAAAAACCGGGGAGCTGTTTTTT. Translated: CASSLARAAKTGELFF.

This chain connects TRBV7-8 to TRBJ2-7, with D unresolved. Looked up from germline, CDR1 is SGHVS and CDR2 is FQNEAQ. V was clipped by 1 base and J by 0 bases, with 7 bases between them. CDR3 length: 14 residues. Here the CDR3 DNA reads TGTGCCAGCAGCTTAGGGCCCTACTCCTACGAGCAGTACTTC. Translation: CASSLGPYSYEQYF.

In its sample, this clonotype was seen many times. This chain uses TRBV7-9 with TRBJ2-7; D is possibly TRBD1 (7 bases). Germline loops: CDR1 SEHNR, CDR2 FQNEAQ (reference sequence). This CDR3 contains 12 residues. V was pared by 8 bases and J by 2 bases, with 10 bases between. As DNA, the CDR3 is TGTGCCAGCCAGGGGGGAACCTACGAGCAGTACTTC. Protein product: CASQGGTYEQYF.

The J gene is TRBJ1-1, the V gene TRBV23-1; D is undetermined. TRBV23-1 falls under the ORF class, with uncertain function. The V end lost 3 bases, the J end lost 1 base, and 9 bases lay between the germline ends. The CDR3 extends over 14 amino acids. The CDR3 spells CASSHNTTNTEAFF. CDR3 sequence (DNA): TGCGCCAGCAGTCATAACACAACGAACACTGAAGCTTTCTTT.

This chain links TRBV7-2 with TRBJ2-5, with D unclear. The CDR3 runs 13 residues. Germline V CDR1 and CDR2: SGHTA, FQGNSA. Trimming removed 5 bases at V and 4 bases at J, with 11 bases between. The CDR3 bases are TGTGCCAGCAGCCAGCCCAGGCCAGAGACCCAGTACTTC. This gives the protein CASSQPRPETQYF.

This clonotype was counted between two and nine times. The V call is TRBV4-1, the J call TRBJ2-1; D is possibly TRBD1 or TRBD2 (5 bases each). CDR1 and CDR2 from the germline V gene are MGHRA and YSYEKL. The V gene lost 6 bases and the J gene lost 9 bases, with 27 bases spanning the gap. The CDR3 is made up of 17 amino acids. The CDR3 nucleotides are TGCGCCAGCAGAACCGGCCTGGGACCCTACGCTCCCAGTGAGCAGTTCTTC. It translates to CASRTGLGPYAPSEQFF.